This entry describes one T cell receptor (beta chain). The CDR3 spans 15 residues. J was trimmed by 2 bases and V by 2 bases; bases with no gene match: 5. Per the germline V gene, CDR1 is MNHNY and CDR2 is SVGAGI (reference sequence). The method was immunoSEQ multiplex PCR; TCRdb's version includes in-frame clones alone and lacks a portion of them. The sample consists of about 20,000 clones, approximately 84% of them appearing once. The sample comes from a study of OX40 agonist ivuxolimab in advanced cancers. The clonotype originates from an adult with an advanced solid tumor such as melanoma, head and neck, liver or kidney cancer. This chain connects TRBV6-6 to TRBJ1-2; TRBD1 aligns across 7 bases. Sequences were derived from CD4+ or CD8+ T cells sorted from blood, sampled in a trial of the OX40 agonist ivuxolimab. Here the CDR3 reads CASSYLGTDNYGYTF. DNA of the CDR3: TGTGCCAGCAGTTACCTAGGGACAGACAACTATGGCTACACCTTC.